A selection of T cell receptor beta chains follows, all from one sample in a study of T cell repertoires in cytomegalovirus infection. These receptors' targets are unknown. One entry per CDR3 protein, called by TCRdb with MiXCR from the reads. In the table there are about 920,000 distinct CDR3 sequences, 25% to 40% of which are singletons. The sample was cultured CD8+ T cells from PBMCs, taken from culture after CMV antigen stimulation. These receptors came from a human donor in good health (CMV status not recorded). Some clones in this sample may be carry-over from other donors' samples. Both conserved end residues are part of each CDR3. D genes are given only for firm matches. Clone size is given for some rows only: seen once, a few or many times, or a class if the clone is expanded.

abundance	v_gene	d_gene	j_gene	CDR3aa	CDR3nt
-	TRBV19	TRBD2	TRBJ2-1	CASRTSGGNYNEQFF	TGTGCCAGTAGGACTAGCGGGGGGAACTACAATGAGCAGTTCTTC
few	TRBV10-3	TRBD1	TRBJ2-6	CAISEDRERANVLTF	TGTGCCATCAGTGAGGACAGGGAAAGGGCCAACGTCCTGACTTTC
few	TRBV19	-	TRBJ1-5	CASSRRNQPQHF	TGTGCCAGTAGTAGGAGAAATCAGCCCCAGCATTTT
-	TRBV6-6	TRBD1	TRBJ1-1	CASSYPAGAGGNTEAFF	TGTGCCAGCAGTTACCCGGCGGGGGCAGGGGGGAACACTGAAGCTTTCTTT
few	TRBV9	-	TRBJ1-2	CASSAWATGYTF	TGTGCCAGCAGCGCCTGGGCCACTGGCTACACCTTC
-	TRBV7-6	TRBD1	TRBJ2-7	CASSFLRDRTYEQYF	TGTGCCAGCAGCTTTCTTCGGGACAGGACCTACGAGCAGTACTTC
few	TRBV6-1	-	TRBJ2-7	CASSSDSPWEQYF	TGTGCCAGCAGCTCTGACAGTCCGTGGGAGCAGTACTTC
-	TRBV20-1	-	TRBJ1-5	CSASFPDGQPQHF	TGCAGTGCTAGCTTCCCAGACGGTCAGCCCCAGCATTTT
-	TRBV11-2	-	TRBJ1-1	CASSLVLGVAEAFF	TGTGCCAGCAGCTTAGTACTGGGGGTGGCTGAAGCTTTCTTT
-	TRBV12-3/TRBV12-4	-	TRBJ1-6	CASSSGKVSPLHF	TGTGCCAGCAGTTCTGGGAAGGTTTCACCCCTCCACTTT
-	TRBV7-6	TRBD1	TRBJ2-7	CVSSPEQGWEYEQYF	TGTGTCAGCAGCCCAGAACAGGGGTGGGAATACGAGCAGTACTTC
once	TRBV7-2	-	TRBJ2-1	CVSSLGLNNEQFF	TGTGTCAGCAGCTTAGGGCTCAACAATGAGCAGTTCTTC
few	TRBV5-1	TRBD1	TRBJ1-6	CASSKRTGDNSPLHF	TGCGCCAGCAGCAAACGGACAGGGGACAATTCACCCCTCCACTTT
-	TRBV12-3/TRBV12-4	TRBD1	TRBJ2-1	CPTGPTGDSYNEQFF	TGTCCCACCGGCCCGACTGGGGACAGCTACAATGAGCAGTTCTTC
few	TRBV7-9	-	TRBJ1-4	CASSPGRESTNEKLFF	TGTGCCAGCAGCCCGGGGAGGGAATCTACTAATGAAAAACTGTTTTTT
once	TRBV12-3/TRBV12-4	-	TRBJ2-1	CANRLLAGTYNEQFF	TGTGCCAACCGACTCCTGGCGGGGACGTACAATGAGCAGTTCTTC
-	TRBV27	-	TRBJ2-1	CASSFEGVHNEQFF	TGTGCCAGCAGTTTTGAAGGGGTACACAATGAGCAGTTCTTC
-	TRBV7-6	TRBD1	TRBJ1-2	CASSPTGTASNYGYTF	TGTGCCAGCAGCCCGACCGGGACAGCATCTAACTATGGCTACACCTTC
few	TRBV10-2	-	TRBJ1-5	CASGAGSQPQHF	TGCGCCAGTGGGGCAGGAAGCCAGCCCCAGCATTTT
-	TRBV27	-	TRBJ1-2	CASRNQDSPGYGYTF	TGTGCCAGCAGAAATCAGGACAGCCCGGGCTATGGCTACACCTTC
many	TRBV7-2	-	TRBJ2-5	CASSSRDWWGETQYF	TGTGCCAGCAGCTCCCGGGACTGGTGGGGAGAGACCCAGTACTTC
few	TRBV10-2	TRBD1	TRBJ2-7	CASTPLRDRGTYEQYF	TGCGCCAGCACACCCTTGCGGGACAGGGGGACCTACGAGCAGTACTTC
many	TRBV6-1	TRBD1	TRBJ2-5	CASSEVSGADRGPQETQYF	TGTGCCAGCAGTGAAGTTTCGGGGGCGGACAGGGGACCCCAAGAGACCCAGTACTTC
-	TRBV7-2	-	TRBJ2-3	CASSPQGLLVDTQYF	TGTGCCAGCAGCCCACAGGGTTTGTTAGTAGATACGCAGTATTTT
few	TRBV4-1	-	TRBJ2-4	CASSQDPGGLGNIQYF	TGCGCCAGCAGCCAAGATCCCGGAGGGCTGGGGAACATTCAGTACTTC
many	TRBV7-2	-	TRBJ1-2	CASSLDAKTYGYTF	TGTGCCAGCAGCTTAGACGCAAAGACCTATGGCTACACCTTC
few	TRBV7-9	-	TRBJ2-1	CASTFRGGQRLNEQFF	TGTGCCAGCACCTTCCGGGGGGGACAGCGACTCAATGAGCAGTTCTTC
few	TRBV11-2	-	TRBJ2-1	CASNPTAWLTGRSSYNEQFF	TGTGCCAGCAACCCAACCGCGTGGTTGACAGGCCGGAGCTCCTACAATGAGCAGTTCTTC
-	TRBV4-1	-	TRBJ1-5	CASSQDEGGRPQHF	TGCGCCAGCAGCCAAGACGAGGGTGGGCGGCCCCAGCATTTT
few	TRBV7-2	-	TRBJ1-2	CARESPGLLSGYTF	TGTGCCAGGGAGAGCCCGGGACTCCTGTCTGGCTACACCTTC
many	TRBV12-3/TRBV12-4	-	TRBJ2-7	CASSQDRSYEQYF	TGTGCCAGCAGTCAAGACAGGTCCTACGAGCAGTACTTC
-	TRBV7-9	TRBD1	TRBJ2-7	CASSRGSGTGAYEQYF	TGTGCCAGCAGCCGAGGGTCCGGGACAGGGGCCTACGAGCAGTACTTC
-	TRBV12-5	-	TRBJ2-1	CASGLVWRDEQFF	TGTGCTAGTGGTTTGGTATGGAGAGATGAGCAGTTCTTC
-	TRBV4-1	-	TRBJ2-7	CASSQDARPAYEQYF	TGCGCCAGCAGCCAAGATGCAAGGCCGGCCTACGAGCAGTACTTC
-	TRBV14	TRBD2	TRBJ2-1	CASSPGGISYNEQFF	TGTGCCAGCAGCCCGGGGGGAATCTCCTACAATGAGCAGTTCTTC
-	TRBV9	-	TRBJ1-1	CASSVLGREAFF	TGTGCCAGCAGCGTATTGGGCAGAGAAGCTTTCTTT
many	TRBV7-2	TRBD2	TRBJ2-2	CASSLGGGAAGELFF	TGTGCCAGCAGCTTAGGCGGGGGGGCCGCCGGGGAGCTGTTTTTT
-	TRBV5-6	-	TRBJ2-1	CASSFPTGIDSYNEQFF	TGTGCCAGCAGCTTCCCAACTGGGATAGACTCCTACAATGAGCAGTTCTTC
few	TRBV5-6	-	TRBJ1-3	CASSFFLSDGRAATIYF	TGTGCCAGCAGCTTCTTTTTATCTGACGGCCGTGCGGCCACCATATATTTT
many	TRBV7-2	-	TRBJ2-5	CASSPRGLAQETQYF	TGTGCCAGCAGCCCCAGAGGACTGGCCCAAGAGACCCAGTACTTC
few	TRBV2	-	TRBJ2-2	CASSVSNTGELFF	TGTGCCAGCAGCGTTTCGAACACCGGGGAGCTGTTTTTT
many	TRBV12-3/TRBV12-4	-	TRBJ1-5	CASALGQIDQPQHF	TGTGCCAGCGCCCTTGGGCAGATAGATCAGCCCCAGCATTTT
-	TRBV18	-	TRBJ2-1	CASSTGIQFF	TGTGCCAGCTCAACGGGGATTCAGTTCTTC
-	TRBV12-3/TRBV12-4	-	TRBJ1-2	CASGPGPRGGYTF	TGTGCCAGCGGCCCCGGACCCCGGGGAGGCTACACCTTC
-	TRBV7-6	-	TRBJ2-4	CASSLEWQSKNIQYF	TGTGCCAGCAGCTTAGAGTGGCAAAGCAAAAACATTCAGTACTTC
-	TRBV27	TRBD1	TRBJ1-1	CASGQGSKNTEAFF	TGTGCCAGCGGACAGGGGTCCAAGAACACTGAAGCTTTCTTT
-	TRBV5-6	-	TRBJ2-5	CASSLEWIEETQYF	TGTGCCAGCAGCTTGGAATGGATTGAAGAGACCCAGTACTTC
many	TRBV7-2	TRBD2	TRBJ2-1	CASSLIRGGSYNEQFF	TGTGCCAGCAGCTTGATACGGGGGGGCTCCTACAATGAGCAGTTCTTC
many	TRBV27	-	TRBJ2-7	CASSLSVQGYEQYF	TGTGCCAGCAGTTTATCCGTACAGGGCTACGAGCAGTACTTC
-	TRBV27	TRBD1	TRBJ1-6	CASSFGRGRSPLHF	TGTGCCAGCAGTTTTGGGAGGGGGCGTTCACCCCTCCACTTT
-	TRBV6-1	TRBD2	TRBJ2-2	CASTTGLAGANTGELFF	TGTGCCAGCACCACGGGACTAGCGGGGGCGAACACCGGGGAGCTGTTTTTT
-	TRBV19	-	TRBJ1-5	CVVGNQPQHF	TGTGTCGTAGGAAATCAGCCCCAGCATTTT